The sequence of this T cell receptor (beta chain) was determined in a study of PD-1 and CTLA-4 blockade in melanoma. TCRdb keeps only in-frame clones here, not all; method: immunoSEQ multiplex PCR. The data show about 30,000 clones, with approximately 88% seen just once and roughly 8.1% held by the top ten. Deletions cut 6 bases from V and 0 bases from J, with 14 bases between. Germline V gene sequence: CDR1 ENHRY, CDR2 SYGVKD. The CDR3 spans 15 residues. This receptor was identified in a human donor with melanoma. This chain links TRBV10-3 with TRBJ1-1, with D perhaps matching TRBD1 (6 bases). Here the sequenced sample was CD8+ T cells from peripheral blood, taken before anti-PD-1 treatment. The CDR3 bases are TGTGCCATCAGCCGGGACACGGACATGAACACTGAAGCTTTCTTT. Translation gives CAISRDTDMNTEAFF.